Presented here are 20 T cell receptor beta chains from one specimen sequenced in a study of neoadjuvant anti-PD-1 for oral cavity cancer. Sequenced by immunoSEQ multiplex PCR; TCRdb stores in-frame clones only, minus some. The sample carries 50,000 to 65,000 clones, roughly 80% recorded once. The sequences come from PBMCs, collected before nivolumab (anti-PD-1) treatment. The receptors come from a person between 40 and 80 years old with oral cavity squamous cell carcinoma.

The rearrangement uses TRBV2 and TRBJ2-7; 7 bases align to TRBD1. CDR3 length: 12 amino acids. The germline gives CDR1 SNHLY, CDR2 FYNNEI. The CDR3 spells CASSEPDRRLRV. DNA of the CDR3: TGTGCCAGCAGTGAACCGGACAGGAGGCTGAGGGTC.

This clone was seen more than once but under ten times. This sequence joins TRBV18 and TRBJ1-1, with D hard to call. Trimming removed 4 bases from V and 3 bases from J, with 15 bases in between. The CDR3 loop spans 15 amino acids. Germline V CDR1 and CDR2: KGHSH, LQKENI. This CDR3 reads CASSLAHGGDTEAFF. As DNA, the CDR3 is TGTGCCAGCTCACTAGCACACGGAGGTGACACTGAAGCTTTCTTT.

CDR3 in DNA: TGTGCCAGCAGTGGTCGGACAGGGGGTGGAAGTTACACCTTC. Translated: CASSGRTGGGSYTF. V is TRBV6-1 and J is TRBJ1-2; 10 nucleotides match TRBD1. V dropped 4 bases and J dropped 11; count of bases not matched to a gene: 10. From germline, CDR1 is MNHNS and CDR2 SASEGT. The CDR3 contains 14 residues.

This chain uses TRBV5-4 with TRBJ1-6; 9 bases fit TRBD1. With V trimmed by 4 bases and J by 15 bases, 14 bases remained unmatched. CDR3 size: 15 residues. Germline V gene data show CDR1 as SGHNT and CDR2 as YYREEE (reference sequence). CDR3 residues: CASSPNSGQGTILHF. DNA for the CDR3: TGTGCCAGCAGCCCCAACTCGGGACAGGGTACAATCCTCCACTTT.

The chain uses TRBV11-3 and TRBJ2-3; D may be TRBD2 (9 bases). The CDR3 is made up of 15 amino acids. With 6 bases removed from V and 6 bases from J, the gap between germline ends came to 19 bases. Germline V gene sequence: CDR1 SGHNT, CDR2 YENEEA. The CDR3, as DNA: TGTGCCAGCAGTCCTAGCGGGACAGGAGGGGATACGCAGTATTTT. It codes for CASSPSGTGGDTQYF.

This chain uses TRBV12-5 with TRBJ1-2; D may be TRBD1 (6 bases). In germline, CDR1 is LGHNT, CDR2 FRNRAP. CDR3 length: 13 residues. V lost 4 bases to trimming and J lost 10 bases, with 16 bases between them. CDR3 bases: TGTGCTAGTGGTTGGGGGCAGGGGATAGACTACACCTTC. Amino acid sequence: CASGWGQGIDYTF. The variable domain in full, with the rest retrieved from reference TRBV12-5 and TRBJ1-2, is DARVTQTPRHKVTEMGQEVTMRCQPILGHNTVFWYRQTMMQGLELLAYFRNRAPLDDSGMPKDRFSAEMPDATLATLKIQPSEPRDSAVYFCASGWGQGIDYTFGSGTRLTVV.

This chain's CDR3 is CASRLRGNQPQHF. CDR3 bases: TGTGCCAGTAGATTAAGGGGCAATCAGCCCCAGCATTTT. The rearrangement joins TRBV19 to TRBJ1-5, with unresolved D. Germline CDR1 reads LNHDA; CDR2 reads SQIVND (reference sequence). V lost 6 bases, J lost 2 bases, and 8 bases lay in between. This CDR3 is 13 amino acids long.

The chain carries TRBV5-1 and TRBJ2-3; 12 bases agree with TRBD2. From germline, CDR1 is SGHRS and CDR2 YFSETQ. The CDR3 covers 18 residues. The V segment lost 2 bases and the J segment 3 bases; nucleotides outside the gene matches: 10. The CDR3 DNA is TGCGCCAGCAGCTTAGCGTCTTGGACTAGCGGGGCGACAGATACGCAGTATTTT. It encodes CASSLASWTSGATDTQYF.

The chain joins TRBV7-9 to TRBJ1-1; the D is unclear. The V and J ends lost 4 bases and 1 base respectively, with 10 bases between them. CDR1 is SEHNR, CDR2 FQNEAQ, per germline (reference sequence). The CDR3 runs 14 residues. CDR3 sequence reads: CASSSRTRNTEAFF. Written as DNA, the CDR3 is TGTGCCAGCAGCTCCCGGACCCGGAACACTGAAGCTTTCTTT.

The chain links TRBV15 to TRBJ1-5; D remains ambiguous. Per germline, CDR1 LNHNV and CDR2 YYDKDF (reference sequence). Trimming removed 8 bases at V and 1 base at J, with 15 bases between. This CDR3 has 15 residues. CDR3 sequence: CATSVPGLSNQPQHF. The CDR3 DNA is TGTGCCACCTCCGTACCCGGGCTCAGCAATCAGCCCCAGCATTTT.

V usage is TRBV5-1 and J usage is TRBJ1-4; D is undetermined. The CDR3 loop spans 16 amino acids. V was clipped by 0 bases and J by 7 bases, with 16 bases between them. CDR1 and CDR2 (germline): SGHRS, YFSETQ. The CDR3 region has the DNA TGCGCCAGCAGCTTGGGGACCGGGCCGCCGGTTGAAAAACTGTTTTTT. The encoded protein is CASSLGTGPPVEKLFF.

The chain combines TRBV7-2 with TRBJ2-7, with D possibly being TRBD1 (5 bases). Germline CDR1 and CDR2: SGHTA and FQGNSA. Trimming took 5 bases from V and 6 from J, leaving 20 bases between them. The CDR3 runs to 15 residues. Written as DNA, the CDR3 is TGTGCCAGCAGCACCCGGAAAGGGGCGCGTATCGAGCAGTACTTC. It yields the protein CASSTRKGARIEQYF.

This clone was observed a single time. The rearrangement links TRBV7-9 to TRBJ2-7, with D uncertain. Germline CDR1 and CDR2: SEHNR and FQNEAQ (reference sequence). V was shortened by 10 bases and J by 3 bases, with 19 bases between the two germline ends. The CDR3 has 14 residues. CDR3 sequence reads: CAMAAADKFYEQYF. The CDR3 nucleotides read TGTGCCATGGCGGCCGCCGACAAGTTCTACGAGCAGTACTTC.

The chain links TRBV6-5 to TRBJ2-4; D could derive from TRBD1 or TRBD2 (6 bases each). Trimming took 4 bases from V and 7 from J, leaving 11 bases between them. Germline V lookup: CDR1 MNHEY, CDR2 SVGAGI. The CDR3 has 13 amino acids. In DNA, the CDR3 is TGTGCCAGCAGTTCCGGGGGCAGGAACATTCAGTACTTC. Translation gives CASSSGGRNIQYF.

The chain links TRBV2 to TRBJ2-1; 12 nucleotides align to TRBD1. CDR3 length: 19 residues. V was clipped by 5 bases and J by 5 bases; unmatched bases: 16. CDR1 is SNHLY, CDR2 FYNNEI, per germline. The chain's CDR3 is CASSLRDRGQTRADNEQFF. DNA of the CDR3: TGTGCCAGCAGTCTACGGGACAGGGGGCAAACCAGGGCCGACAATGAGCAGTTCTTC.

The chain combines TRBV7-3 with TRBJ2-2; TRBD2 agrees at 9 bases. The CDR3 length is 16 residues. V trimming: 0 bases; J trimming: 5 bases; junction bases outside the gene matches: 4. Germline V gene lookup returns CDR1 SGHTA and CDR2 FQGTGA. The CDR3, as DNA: TGTGCCAGCAGCTTAACTAGCGGGAGTAGAACCGGGGAGCTGTTTTTT. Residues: CASSLTSGSRTGELFF.

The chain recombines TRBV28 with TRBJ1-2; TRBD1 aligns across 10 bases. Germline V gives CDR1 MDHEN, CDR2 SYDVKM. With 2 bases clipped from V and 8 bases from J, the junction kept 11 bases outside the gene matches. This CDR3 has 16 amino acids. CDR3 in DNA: TGTGCCAGCAGTTTACCAACGATAGGACAGGGGGGAGGCTACACCTTC. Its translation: CASSLPTIGQGGGYTF.

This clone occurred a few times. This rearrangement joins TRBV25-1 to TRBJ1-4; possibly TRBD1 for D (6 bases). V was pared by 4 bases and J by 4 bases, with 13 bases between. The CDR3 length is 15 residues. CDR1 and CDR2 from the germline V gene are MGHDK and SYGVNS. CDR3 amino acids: CASSGQVGNNEKLFF. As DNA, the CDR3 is TGTGCCAGCAGTGGACAGGTGGGGAATAATGAAAAACTGTTTTTT.

The CDR3 DNA reads TGTGCCAGCAGCCCCGGACTAGCGGGCCTCTCCTACGAGCAGTACTTC. Translated: CASSPGLAGLSYEQYF. This sequence joins TRBV9 and TRBJ2-7; TRBD2 agrees at 11 bases. The germline V gene has CDR1 SGDLS and CDR2 YYNGEE. The ends lost 4 bases at V and 0 bases at J; junction bases unmatched: 6. The CDR3 totals 16 residues.

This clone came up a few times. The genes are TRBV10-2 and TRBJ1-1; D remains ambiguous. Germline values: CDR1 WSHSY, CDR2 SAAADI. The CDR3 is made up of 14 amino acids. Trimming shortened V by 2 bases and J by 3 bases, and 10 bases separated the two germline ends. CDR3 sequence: CASSEVGIDTEAFF. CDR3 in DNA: TGCGCCAGCAGTGAGGTGGGAATCGACACTGAAGCTTTCTTT.